The TCR beta chain described here comes from a study of cytomegalovirus exposure and HLA in healthy donors. In the study overall: A later analysis reported the 120 or so validation repertoires used the same platform as the roughly 670 first-cohort repertoires.

Notes on the study in general: Reportedly, cytomegalovirus status was diagnosed with high sensitivity and specificity. Within the 90 to 150 validation repertoires, first-cohort TCR clusters tended to co-occur, according to a later analysis. The study designated fewer than 200 TCR beta chains cytomegalovirus-associated.

Sequencing used immunoSEQ multiplex PCR; TCRdb keeps in-frame clones, though not all of them. The sample contains about 150,000 clones, about 86% of which appear only once. CDR3 length: 14 residues. Germline trimming cut 7 bases from V and 4 bases from J; bases unmatched to any gene: 6. Germline V CDR1 and CDR2: SGHRS, YFSETQ. With respect to this clone: Its antigen is unknown.

The specimen was PBMCs. The rearrangement joins TRBV5-1 to TRBJ2-1; 9 nucleotides agree with TRBD2. This receptor was taken from a man younger than 35 in good health and CMV-seropositive. The CDR3 sequence is CASRRRGGYNEQFF. CDR3 sequence (DNA): TGCGCCAGCCGGAGGCGGGGGGGGTACAATGAGCAGTTCTTC. Full variable domain (missing parts from reference TRBV5-1 and TRBJ2-1): KAGVTQTPRYLIKTRGQQVTLSCSPISGHRSVSWYQQTPGQGLQFLFEYFSETQRNKGNFPGRFSGRQFSNSRSEMNVSTLELGDSALYLCASRRRGGYNEQFFGPGTRLTVL.